The 24 T cell receptor beta chains in this list originate from one sample, sequenced in a study of blood T cells in healthy people across ages. Then a second PCR, running roughly 7 to 11 cycles, was carried out with a sample-barcoded 5' primer and a J-beta primer mix. From the 5' RACE reads, TCRdb called clonotypes with MiXCR, one entry per CDR3 protein. Of 780,000 or so distinct CDR3 sequences in the sample, 45% to 70% were seen once. Sequencing input: blood. Receptors originate from a man aged 40-49 years in good health.

This clonotype was seen more than once but under ten times. The chain employs TRBV10-3 and TRBJ2-1; D perhaps matches TRBD2 (6 bases). The CDR3 extends over 16 amino acids. From germline, CDR1 is ENHRY and CDR2 SYGVKD. Trimming removed 6 bases at V and 8 bases at J, with 23 bases between. Here the CDR3 DNA reads TGTGCCATCAGCCCACCTTCCGGGAGAGGACCATATGAGCAGTTCTTC. It translates to CAISPPSGRGPYEQFF.

This clonotype was detected only a few times. V usage is TRBV12-3 or TRBV12-4 and J usage is TRBJ2-7, with 10 bases aligning to TRBD2. The CDR3 spans 15 residues. V was clipped by 1 base and J by 3 bases; unmatched bases: 3. As DNA, the CDR3 is TGTGCCAGCAGTTTAGTGACTAGCGGGCACTACGAGCAGTACTTC. Encoded protein: CASSLVTSGHYEQYF.

This clonotype was detected once. The chain's CDR3 is CASSGADRGETQYF. The CDR3 DNA is TGCGCCAGCAGCGGGGCGGACAGGGGAGAGACCCAGTACTTC. The chain couples TRBV5-1 to TRBJ2-4, with 9 nucleotides matching TRBD1. The DNA end is a closer match to TRBJ2-5, so the J assignment may be wrong. Per the germline V gene, CDR1 is SGHRS and CDR2 is YFSETQ. The CDR3 sequence is 14 residues long.

The chain is built from TRBV18 and TRBJ2-7, with a weak D call TRBD2 (6 bases). Trimming cost V 3 bases and J 4 bases, with 13 bases left between them. The CDR3 contains 14 residues. CDR1 and CDR2 (germline): KGHSH, LQKENI. The CDR3 sequence is CASSPTGDLYEQYF. CDR3 nucleotides: TGTGCCAGCTCACCTACGGGAGATTTATACGAGCAGTACTTC.

The J gene is TRBJ2-5, the V gene TRBV4-2; D could derive from TRBD1 or TRBD2 (5 bases each). The CDR3 sequence is 14 residues long. Germline-derived CDR1 and CDR2 are LGHNA and YNFKEQ. The V and J ends lost 4 bases and 11 bases respectively, with 20 bases between them. The chain's CDR3 is CASSRRDGSNEQYF. CDR3 DNA: TGTGCCAGCAGCCGCCGGGACGGCAGCAATGAGCAGTACTTC.

This sequence joins TRBV29-1 and TRBJ2-5; D not certain. Trimming pared 3 bases from V and 5 bases from J, leaving 7 bases between. This CDR3 spans 11 amino acids. Looked up from germline, CDR1 is SQVTM and CDR2 is ANQGSEA. The CDR3 reads CSVDLSETQYF. Written as DNA, the CDR3 is TGCAGCGTTGATTTATCGGAGACCCAGTACTTC.

The rearrangement links TRBV9 to TRBJ2-7; TRBD1 matches 8 bases. CDR3 length equals 15 residues. V was pared by 0 bases and J by 3 bases, with 5 bases of the junction left unmatched. Germline-derived CDR1 and CDR2 are SGDLS and YYNGEE. The CDR3 sequence: CASSVDGQGVYEQYF. CDR3 in DNA: TGTGCCAGCAGCGTAGATGGACAGGGAGTCTACGAGCAGTACTTC. The full variable domain, its missing parts supplied by reference TRBV9 and TRBJ2-7, is DSGVTQTPKHLITATGQRVTLRCSPRSGDLSVYWYQQSLDQGLQFLIQYYNGEERAKGNILERFSAQQFPDLHSELNLSSLELGDSALYFCASSVDGQGVYEQYFGPGTRLTVT.

The chain is built from TRBV7-9 and TRBJ2-7; D tentatively reads TRBD1 or TRBD2 (5 bases each). The V end was cut by 5 bases, the J end by 7 bases, with 24 bases between. The CDR3 contains 16 residues. CDR1 is SEHNR and CDR2 is FQNEAQ in the germline V gene (reference sequence). The CDR3 bases are TGTGCCAGCAGCCCACGGCGTGAGGGGCTGGTTTCTGAGCAGTACTTC. Translated, it gives CASSPRREGLVSEQYF.

In its sample, this clonotype was seen a few times. The chain carries TRBV29-1 and TRBJ2-5; 9 bases are shared with TRBD2. J gave up 5 bases and V 3 bases, and 10 bases lay outside the gene matches. The CDR3 runs to 15 residues. Germline CDR1 and CDR2: SQVTM and ANQGSEA. CDR3: CSVDDSGGFLETQYF. The CDR3, as DNA: TGCAGCGTTGATGATAGCGGGGGCTTCCTGGAGACCCAGTACTTC.

This clonotype was seen more than once but under ten times. J is TRBJ2-3 and V is TRBV11-1; D may be TRBD1 (7 bases). Germline CDR1 is SGHAT and CDR2 is FQDESV (reference sequence). The V and J ends lost 4 bases and 4 bases respectively, with 21 bases between them. The CDR3 totals 17 residues. Here the CDR3 reads CASSSSYTGEVADTQYF. For the CDR3, the DNA is TGTGCCAGCAGCTCTTCTTACACAGGGGAGGTGGCAGATACGCAGTATTTT.

In this sample, this clonotype turned up many times. This chain joins TRBV7-3 and TRBJ1-2; TRBD1 is a possible D gene (5 bases). The germline CDR1 and CDR2 sequences are SGHTA and FQGTGA. This CDR3 comprises 13 residues. V was trimmed by 3 bases and J by 6 bases, leaving 11 bases between them. The CDR3 DNA sequence: TGTGCCAGCAGCTTGACCCAGGGAAATGGCTACACCTTC. It codes for CASSLTQGNGYTF.

CDR3 amino acids: CASSQDHDYNEPQHF. CDR3 nucleotide sequence: TGCGCCAGCAGCCAAGATCATGACTACAATGAACCCCAGCATTTT. The gene calls are TRBV4-3 and TRBJ1-5; D unclear. V was trimmed by 0 bases and J by 10 bases, leaving 16 bases between them. The CDR3 length is 15 residues. Germline V gene data show CDR1 as LGHNA and CDR2 as YSLEER.

This clonotype occurred many times. V usage is TRBV6-1 and J usage is TRBJ2-5, with 10 bases aligning to TRBD2. Trimming removed 4 bases from V and 4 bases from J; junction bases left unmatched: 3. Germline CDR1 reads MNHNS; CDR2 reads SASEGT. This CDR3 is built from 14 residues. DNA of the CDR3: TGTGCCAGCAGTGCACTAGCGGGGAGAGAGACCCAGTACTTC. Encoded protein: CASSALAGRETQYF.

The chain carries TRBV6-5 and TRBJ2-3, with TRBD1 identical over 8 bases. CDR3 length equals 16 residues. Germline V gene data show CDR1 as MNHEY and CDR2 as SVGAGI. The V gene end was trimmed by 8 bases and the J gene end by 0 bases; junction bases not matched to a gene: 10. CDR3 DNA: TGTGCCAGCCGATTGGACAGGGACCCTAGCACAGATACGCAGTATTTT. It codes for CASRLDRDPSTDTQYF.

The chain has TRBV7-9 and TRBJ2-1; possible D gene TRBD2, 5 bases. Matching the DNA end better, TRBJ2-7 makes the J call doubtful. Germline CDR1 SEHNR, CDR2 FQNEAQ (reference sequence). This CDR3 has 14 residues. This CDR3 is CASSFTGLNNEQYF. In nucleotides, the CDR3 is TGTGCCAGCAGCTTCACCGGACTCAACAATGAGCAGTACTTC.

V gene TRBV7-3 combines with J gene TRBJ2-5, with 7 positions matching TRBD2. Germline V gene data show CDR1 as SGHTA and CDR2 as FQGTGA. The V and J ends lost 8 bases and 11 bases, in that order; junction bases with no gene match: 17. CDR3 length: 14 residues. CDR3 residues: CASSPGLHTNEQYF. The CDR3 region has the DNA TGTGCCAGCTCACCGGGACTACACACCAATGAGCAGTACTTC.

The chain joins TRBV6-5 to TRBJ1-1; no definite D call. V shed 10 bases and J shed 5 bases, with 8 bases lying between them. The CDR3 has 10 amino acids. Germline values: CDR1 MNHEY, CDR2 SVGAGI. CDR3 DNA sequence: TGTGCCATCGGGGAAACTGAAGCTTTCTTT. It is translated as CAIGETEAFF.

CDR3 nucleotides: TGTGCCAGCAGCCGAGAATTACAGGGCCAAGAGACCCAGTACTTC. Protein product: CASSRELQGQETQYF. The V and J genes are TRBV12-3 or TRBV12-4 and TRBJ2-5; maybe TRBD1 (6 bases). With 6 bases removed from V and 1 base from J, the gap between germline ends came to 15 bases. The CDR3 contains 15 residues.

CDR3 coding DNA: TGTGCCAGCAGGACGGGACAGACAAATCAGCCCCAGCATTTT. Its protein is CASRTGQTNQPQHF. The chain combines TRBV6-5 with TRBJ1-5, with 7 bases matching TRBD1. This CDR3 has 14 residues. CDR1 MNHEY and CDR2 SVGAGI come from the germline V gene. Trimming cost V 6 bases and J 4 bases; bases outside gene matches: 6.

This clonotype was observed a handful of times. The rearrangement links TRBV12-3 or TRBV12-4 to TRBJ1-2; a weak D match, TRBD1 (6 bases). V lost 7 bases and J lost 7, with 16 bases in between. This CDR3 has 13 amino acids. CDR3 nucleotide sequence: TGTGCCAGCACCATTCCCAACAGGGTTGGCTACACCTTC. It translates to CASTIPNRVGYTF.

The chain couples TRBV6-1 to TRBJ1-2; D possibly corresponds to TRBD1 (6 bases). The CDR3 extends over 15 amino acids. Germline lookup yields CDR1 MNHNS and CDR2 SASEGT. Trimming stripped 2 bases from V and 1 base from J, with 11 bases between. The CDR3 sequence is CASSEMTGVNYGYTF. CDR3 coding DNA: TGTGCCAGCAGTGAAATGACAGGCGTTAACTATGGCTACACCTTC.

CDR3: CASSTIRDRENQPQHF. DNA of the CDR3: TGTGCCAGCAGCACAATTAGAGACAGGGAGAATCAGCCCCAGCATTTT. The rearrangement uses TRBV28 and TRBJ1-5; TRBD1 matches 7 bases. Germline assignment: CDR1 MDHEN and CDR2 SYDVKM. V shed 6 bases, J shed 4 bases, and the junction held 12 bases outside the gene matches. The CDR3 totals 16 residues.

This rearrangement joins TRBV29-1 to TRBJ2-1, with 12 nucleotides matching TRBD1. Germline CDR1 reads SQVTM; CDR2 reads ANQGSEA. V trimming: 6 bases; J trimming: 0 bases; junction bases outside the gene matches: 9. CDR3 length: 17 amino acids. This CDR3 is CSVAGTGGPRSYNEQFF. CDR3 bases: TGCAGCGTAGCCGGGACAGGGGGCCCCCGCTCCTACAATGAGCAGTTCTTC.

The genes are TRBV27 and TRBJ1-5, with TRBD1 as a possible D gene (5 bases). Germline V gene lookup returns CDR1 MNHEY and CDR2 SMNVEV (reference sequence). This CDR3 is 14 amino acids long. Trimming stripped 7 bases from V and 7 bases from J, with 17 bases between. CDR3 sequence (DNA): TGTGCCAGCAAGCCGGGGGAGGTAGGCCAGCCCCAGCATTTT. This encodes CASKPGEVGQPQHF.